This TCR beta chain was identified during a study of blood T cell repertoires in COVID-19. Study summary: There were acute and convalescent COVID-19 samples, and they came from the United States, Italy and Spain.

The CDR3 totals 15 residues. The germline CDR1 and CDR2 sequences are SGHNT and YYREEE (reference sequence). The V gene end was trimmed by 4 bases and the J gene end by 9 bases; junction bases not matched to a gene: 10. Original methodology: The authors estimated nucleated cell counts from reference gene primer amplification. The table came from immunoSEQ multiplex PCR; TCRdb's copy has only in-frame clones and leaves some out. V, J and clone size are those of that table, while D and trimming were read from the DNA. The sample lists around 17,000 clones; 70% to 90% were seen once. The sequence derives from a human donor in a cohort sampled during active COVID-19. Sequencing used peripheral blood. This sequence joins TRBV5-4 and TRBJ2-1, with 10 bases lining up with TRBD2. CDR3 amino acids: CASSTKRGGPGEQFF. The CDR3 DNA is TGTGCCAGCAGCACAAAGCGGGGGGGCCCGGGTGAGCAGTTCTTC. Combining the CDR3 with reference TRBV5-4 and TRBJ2-1 gives the whole variable domain ETGVTQSPTHLIKTRGQQVTLRCSSQSGHNTVSWYQQALGQGPQFIFQYYREEENGRGNFPPRFSGLQFPNYSSELNVNALELDDSALYLCASSTKRGGPGEQFFGPGTRLTVL.